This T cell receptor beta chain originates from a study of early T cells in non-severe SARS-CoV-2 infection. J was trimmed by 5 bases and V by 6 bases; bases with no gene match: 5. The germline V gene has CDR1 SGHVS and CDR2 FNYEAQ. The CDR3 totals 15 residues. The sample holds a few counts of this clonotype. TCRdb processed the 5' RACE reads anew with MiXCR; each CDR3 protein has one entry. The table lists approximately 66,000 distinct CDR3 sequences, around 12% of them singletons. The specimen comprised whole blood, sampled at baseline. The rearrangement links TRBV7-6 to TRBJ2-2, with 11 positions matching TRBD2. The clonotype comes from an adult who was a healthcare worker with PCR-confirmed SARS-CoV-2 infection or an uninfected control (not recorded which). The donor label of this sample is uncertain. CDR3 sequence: CASSSLAGGTGELFF. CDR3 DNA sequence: TGTGCCAGCAGTTCGCTAGCGGGGGGTACCGGGGAGCTGTTTTTT. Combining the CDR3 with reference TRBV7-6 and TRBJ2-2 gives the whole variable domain GAGVSQSPRYKVTKRGQDVALRCDPISGHVSLYWYRQALGQGPEFLTYFNYEAQQDKSGLPNDRFSAERPEGSISTLTIQRTEQRDSAMYRCASSSLAGGTGELFFGEGSRLTVL.